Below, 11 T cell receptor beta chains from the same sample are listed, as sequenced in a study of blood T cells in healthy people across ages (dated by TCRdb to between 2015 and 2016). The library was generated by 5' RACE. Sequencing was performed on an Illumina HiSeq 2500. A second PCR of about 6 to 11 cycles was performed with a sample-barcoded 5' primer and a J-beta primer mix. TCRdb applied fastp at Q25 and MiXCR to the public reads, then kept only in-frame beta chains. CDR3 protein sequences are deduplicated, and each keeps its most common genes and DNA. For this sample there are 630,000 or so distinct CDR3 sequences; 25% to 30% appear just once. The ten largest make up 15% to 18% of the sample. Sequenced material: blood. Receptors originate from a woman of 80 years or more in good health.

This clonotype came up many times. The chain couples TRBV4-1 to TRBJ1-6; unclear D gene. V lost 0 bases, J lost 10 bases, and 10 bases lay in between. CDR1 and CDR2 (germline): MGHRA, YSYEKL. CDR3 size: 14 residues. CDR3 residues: CASSQERLRSPLHF. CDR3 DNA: TGCGCCAGCAGCCAAGAGAGGTTAAGATCACCCCTCCACTTT.

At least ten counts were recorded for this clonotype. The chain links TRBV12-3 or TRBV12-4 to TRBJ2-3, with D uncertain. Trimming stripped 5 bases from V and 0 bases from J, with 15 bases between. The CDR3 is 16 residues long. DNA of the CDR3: TGTGCCAGCAGTCCGTACCGTTTCCTCAGCACAGATACGCAGTATTTT. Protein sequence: CASSPYRFLSTDTQYF.

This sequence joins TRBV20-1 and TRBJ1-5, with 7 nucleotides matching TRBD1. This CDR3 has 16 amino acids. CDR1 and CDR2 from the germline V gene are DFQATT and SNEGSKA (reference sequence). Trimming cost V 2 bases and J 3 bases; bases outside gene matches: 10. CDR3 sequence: CSARPPGGGDNQPQHF. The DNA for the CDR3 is TGCAGTGCTAGACCCCCAGGGGGAGGGGACAATCAGCCCCAGCATTTT.

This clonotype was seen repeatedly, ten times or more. CDR3 nucleotides: TGTGCCAGCAGCTTAACGAGGAGCAGCTCCTACAATGAGCAGTTCTTC. Translation gives CASSLTRSSSYNEQFF. J is TRBJ2-1 and V is TRBV7-2, with D unresolved. The V and J ends lost 2 bases and 0 bases respectively, with 11 bases between them. CDR1 SGHTA and CDR2 FQGNSA come from the germline V gene. CDR3 length: 16 amino acids.

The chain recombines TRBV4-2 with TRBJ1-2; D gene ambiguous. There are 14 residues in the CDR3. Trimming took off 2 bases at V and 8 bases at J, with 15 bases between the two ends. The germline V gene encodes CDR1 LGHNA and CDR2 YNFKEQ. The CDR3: CASSQSLLGKGYTF. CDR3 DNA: TGTGCCAGCAGCCAAAGCCTTTTGGGGAAAGGCTACACCTTC.

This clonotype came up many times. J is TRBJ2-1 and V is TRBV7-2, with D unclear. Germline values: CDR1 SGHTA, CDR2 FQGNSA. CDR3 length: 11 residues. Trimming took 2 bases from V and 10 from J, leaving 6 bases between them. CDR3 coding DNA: TGTGCCAGCAGCTTATTTCAGGAGCAGTTCTTC. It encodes CASSLFQEQFF.

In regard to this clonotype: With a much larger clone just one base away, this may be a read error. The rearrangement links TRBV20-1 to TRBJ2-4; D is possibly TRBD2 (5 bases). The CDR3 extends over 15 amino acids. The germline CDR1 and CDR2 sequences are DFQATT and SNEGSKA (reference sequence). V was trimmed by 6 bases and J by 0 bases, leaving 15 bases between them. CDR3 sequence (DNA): TGCAGTGCAAAGGACTGGCCTATAGCCAAAAACATTCAGTACTTC. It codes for CSAKDWPIAKNIQYF.

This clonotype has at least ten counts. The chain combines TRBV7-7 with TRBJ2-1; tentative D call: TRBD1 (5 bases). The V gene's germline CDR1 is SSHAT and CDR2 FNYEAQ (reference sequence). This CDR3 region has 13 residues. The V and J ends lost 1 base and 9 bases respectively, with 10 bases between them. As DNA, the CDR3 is TGTGCCAGCAGCTTAGTCTCAGGGCGTGAGCAGTTCTTC. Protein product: CASSLVSGREQFF.

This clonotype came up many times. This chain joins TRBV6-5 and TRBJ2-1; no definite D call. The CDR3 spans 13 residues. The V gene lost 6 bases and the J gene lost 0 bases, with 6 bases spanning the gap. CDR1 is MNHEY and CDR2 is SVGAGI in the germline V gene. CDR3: CASRMSSYNEQFF. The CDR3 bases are TGTGCCAGCAGAATGAGCTCCTACAATGAGCAGTTCTTC.

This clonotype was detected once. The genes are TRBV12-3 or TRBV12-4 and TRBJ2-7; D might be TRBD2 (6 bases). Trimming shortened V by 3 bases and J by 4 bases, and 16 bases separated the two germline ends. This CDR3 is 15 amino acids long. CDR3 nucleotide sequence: TGTGCCAGCAGTTTGGGAGGTCTCCGTCCGTACGAGCAGTACTTC. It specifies CASSLGGLRPYEQYF.

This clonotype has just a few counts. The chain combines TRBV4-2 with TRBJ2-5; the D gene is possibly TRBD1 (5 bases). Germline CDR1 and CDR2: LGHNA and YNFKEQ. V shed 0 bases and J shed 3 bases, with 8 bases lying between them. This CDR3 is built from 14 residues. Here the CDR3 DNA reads TGTGCCAGCAGCCAAGATTTAGGGGAAGAGACCCAGTACTTC. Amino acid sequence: CASSQDLGEETQYF.